One and the same sample provided the 7 T cell receptor beta chains below, sequenced in a study of blood T cell repertoires in COVID-19. TCRdb's copy holds only in-frame clones and misses some; the assay was immunoSEQ multiplex PCR. The sample lists 250,000 to 350,000 clones, approximately 85% occurring once. The source material was peripheral blood. All receptors derive from a human donor with COVID-19, enrolled during active disease. The donor label of this sample is uncertain.

The V call is TRBV18, the J call TRBJ2-1; D uncertain. Trimming stripped 3 bases from V and 4 bases from J, with 7 bases between. The CDR3 is 13 residues long. Looked up from germline, CDR1 is KGHSH and CDR2 is LQKENI. This chain's CDR3 is CASSPATYNEQFF. The CDR3 coding sequence is TGTGCCAGCTCACCGGCCACGTACAATGAGCAGTTCTTC. Combining the CDR3 with reference TRBV18 and TRBJ2-1 gives the whole variable domain NAGVMQNPRHLVRRRGQEARLRCSPMKGHSHVYWYRQLPEEGLKFMVYLQKENIIDESGMPKERFSAEFPKEGPSILRIQQVVRGDSAAYFCASSPATYNEQFFGPGTRLTVL.

The chain is built from TRBV30 and TRBJ1-2; TRBD1 might be the D (5 bases). Looked up from germline, CDR1 is GTSNPN and CDR2 is SVGIG (reference sequence). The CDR3 spans 13 residues. Deletions cut 4 bases from V and 0 bases from J, with 9 bases between. The CDR3 spells CAWTQAANYGYTF. CDR3 coding DNA: TGTGCCTGGACACAGGCAGCTAACTATGGCTACACCTTC.

The rearrangement uses TRBV6-2 or TRBV6-3 and TRBJ1-2; 8 bases line up with TRBD1. CDR3 length equals 16 residues. Germline V gene sequence: CDR1 MNHEY, CDR2 SVGEGT. V shed 2 bases, J shed 6 bases, and the junction held 11 bases outside the gene matches. The chain's CDR3 is CASSYPGRGQSHGYTF. The CDR3 nucleotides are TGTGCCAGCAGTTACCCGGGCAGGGGGCAGTCCCATGGCTACACCTTC.

As to this clone: This same CDR3 is encoded by further DNA sequences in the sample. The rearrangement joins TRBV7-2 to TRBJ2-7; no definite D call. The CDR3 totals 14 residues. Per germline, CDR1 SGHTA and CDR2 FQGNSA. V was pared by 3 bases and J by 2 bases, with 11 bases between. The CDR3 loop is CASSLEAGTYEQYF. CDR3 nucleotide sequence: TGTGCCAGCAGCTTGGAAGCAGGAACCTACGAGCAGTACTTC.

J is TRBJ2-1 and V is TRBV2, with 10 bases fitting TRBD1. V was clipped by 6 bases and J by 6 bases; unmatched bases: 5. Germline assignment: CDR1 SNHLY and CDR2 FYNNEI. CDR3 length equals 14 residues. The CDR3 sequence is CASSRDRGLNEQFF. DNA of the CDR3: TGTGCCAGCAGCCGGGACAGGGGTCTCAATGAGCAGTTCTTC.

The chain carries TRBV27 and TRBJ1-6; no clear D. This CDR3 has 17 amino acids. Per germline, CDR1 MNHEY and CDR2 SMNVEV (reference sequence). V was clipped by 0 bases and J by 6 bases, with 15 bases between them. CDR3 sequence reads: CASSLSGGSSINSPLHF. The CDR3 bases are TGTGCCAGCAGTTTATCAGGCGGGTCCAGCATTAATTCACCCCTCCACTTT.

V gene TRBV2 combines with J gene TRBJ2-1; D unclear. The CDR3 is 12 amino acids. The ends were cut back, 3 bases at V and 14 bases at J, with 14 bases in the middle. CDR1 SNHLY and CDR2 FYNNEI come from the germline V gene. The CDR3 DNA sequence: TGTGCCAGCAGTGAGGCCCCGCCAAAGAAGTTCTTC. Amino acids: CASSEAPPKKFF.